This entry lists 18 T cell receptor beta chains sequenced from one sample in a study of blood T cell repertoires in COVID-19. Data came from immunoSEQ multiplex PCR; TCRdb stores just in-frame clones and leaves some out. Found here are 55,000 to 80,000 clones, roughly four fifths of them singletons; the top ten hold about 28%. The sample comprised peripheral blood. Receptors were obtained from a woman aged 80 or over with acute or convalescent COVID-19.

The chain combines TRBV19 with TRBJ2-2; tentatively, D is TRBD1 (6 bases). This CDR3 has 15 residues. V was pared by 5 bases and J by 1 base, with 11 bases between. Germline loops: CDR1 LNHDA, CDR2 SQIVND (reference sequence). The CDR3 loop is CASSPSGQNTGELFF. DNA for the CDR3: TGTGCCAGTAGTCCATCGGGACAGAACACCGGGGAGCTGTTTTTT.

CDR3 sequence: CASTTKAKNTGELFF. CDR3 nucleotides: TGTGCCAGTACAACTAAAGCGAAGAACACCGGGGAGCTGTTTTTT. The chain employs TRBV19 and TRBJ2-2; no definite D call. The ends were cut back, 7 bases at V and 1 base at J, with 13 bases in the middle. This CDR3 is 15 amino acids long. Germline loops: CDR1 LNHDA, CDR2 SQIVND (reference sequence).

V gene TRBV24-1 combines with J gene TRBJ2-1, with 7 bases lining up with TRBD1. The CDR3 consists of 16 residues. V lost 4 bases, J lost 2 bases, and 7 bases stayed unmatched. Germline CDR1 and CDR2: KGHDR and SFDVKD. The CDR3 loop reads CATSEHRDSTYNEQFF. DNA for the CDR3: TGTGCCACCAGTGAGCACCGGGACAGCACCTACAATGAGCAGTTCTTC.

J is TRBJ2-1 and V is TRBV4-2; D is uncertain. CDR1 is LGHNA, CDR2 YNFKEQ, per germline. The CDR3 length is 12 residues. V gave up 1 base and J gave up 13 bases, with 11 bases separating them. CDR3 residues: CASSQGPAPQFF. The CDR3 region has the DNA TGTGCCAGCAGCCAAGGGCCAGCGCCCCAGTTCTTC.

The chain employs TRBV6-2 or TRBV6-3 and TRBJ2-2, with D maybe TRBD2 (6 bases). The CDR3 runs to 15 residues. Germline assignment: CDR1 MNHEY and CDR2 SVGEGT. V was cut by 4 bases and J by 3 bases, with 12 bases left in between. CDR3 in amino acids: CASSWGVTDTGELFF. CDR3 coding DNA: TGTGCCAGCAGTTGGGGGGTTACAGACACCGGGGAGCTGTTTTTT.

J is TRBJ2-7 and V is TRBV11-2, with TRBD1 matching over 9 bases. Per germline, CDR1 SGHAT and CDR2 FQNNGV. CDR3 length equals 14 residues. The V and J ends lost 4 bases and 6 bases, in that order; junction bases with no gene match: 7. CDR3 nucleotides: TGTGCCAGCAGCTACAACAGGGGGCGCGGCGAGCAGTACTTC. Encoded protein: CASSYNRGRGEQYF.

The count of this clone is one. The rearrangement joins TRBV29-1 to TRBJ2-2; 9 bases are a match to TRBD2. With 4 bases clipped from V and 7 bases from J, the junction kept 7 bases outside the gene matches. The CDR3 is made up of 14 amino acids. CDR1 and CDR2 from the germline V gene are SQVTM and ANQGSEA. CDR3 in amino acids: CSVVGAGGVGELFF. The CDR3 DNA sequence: TGCAGCGTTGTTGGAGCGGGAGGAGTCGGGGAGCTGTTTTTT.

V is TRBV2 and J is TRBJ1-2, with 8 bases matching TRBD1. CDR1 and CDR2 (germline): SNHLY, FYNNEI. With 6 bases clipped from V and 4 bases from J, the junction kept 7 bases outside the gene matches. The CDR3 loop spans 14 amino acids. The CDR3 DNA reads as TGTGCCAGCAGAGGTGCAGGGGGCATCTATGGCTACACCTTC. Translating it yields CASRGAGGIYGYTF. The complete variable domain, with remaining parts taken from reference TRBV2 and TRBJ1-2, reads EPEVTQTPSHQVTQMGQEVILRCVPISNHLYFYWYRQILGQKVEFLVSFYNNEISEKSEIFDDQFSVERPDGSNFTLKIRSTKLEDSAMYFCASRGAGGIYGYTFGSGTRLTVV.

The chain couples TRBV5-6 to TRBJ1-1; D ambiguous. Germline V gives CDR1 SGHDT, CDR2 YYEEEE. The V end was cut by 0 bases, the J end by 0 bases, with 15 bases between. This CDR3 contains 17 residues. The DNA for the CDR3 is TGTGCCAGCAGCTTGGCCGTACAGCGGGGAATGAACACTGAAGCTTTCTTT. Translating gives CASSLAVQRGMNTEAFF.

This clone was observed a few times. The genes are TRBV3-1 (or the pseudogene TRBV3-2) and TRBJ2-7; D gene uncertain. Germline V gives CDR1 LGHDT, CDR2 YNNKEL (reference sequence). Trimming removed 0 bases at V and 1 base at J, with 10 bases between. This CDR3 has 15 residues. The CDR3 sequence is CASSQERQRSYEQYF. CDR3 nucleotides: TGTGCCAGCAGCCAAGAAAGGCAGCGATCCTACGAGCAGTACTTC.

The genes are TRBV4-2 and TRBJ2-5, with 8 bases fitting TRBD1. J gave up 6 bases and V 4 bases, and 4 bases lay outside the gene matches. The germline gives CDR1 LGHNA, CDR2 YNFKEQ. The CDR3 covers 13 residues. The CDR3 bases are TGTGCCAGCAGCCTGGACAGGGTACAGACCCAGTACTTC. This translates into CASSLDRVQTQYF.

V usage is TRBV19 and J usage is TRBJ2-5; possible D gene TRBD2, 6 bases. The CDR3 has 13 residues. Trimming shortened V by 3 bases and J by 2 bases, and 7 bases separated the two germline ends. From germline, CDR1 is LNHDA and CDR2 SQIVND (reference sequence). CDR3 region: CASSMGLQETQYF. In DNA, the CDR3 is TGTGCCAGTAGTATGGGACTTCAAGAGACCCAGTACTTC.

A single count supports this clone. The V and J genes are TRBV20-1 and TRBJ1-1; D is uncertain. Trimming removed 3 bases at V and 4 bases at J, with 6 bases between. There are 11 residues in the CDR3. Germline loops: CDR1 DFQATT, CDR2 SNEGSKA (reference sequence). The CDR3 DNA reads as TGCAGTGCTAGTTCCAGCACTGAAGCTTTCTTT. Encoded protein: CSASSSTEAFF.

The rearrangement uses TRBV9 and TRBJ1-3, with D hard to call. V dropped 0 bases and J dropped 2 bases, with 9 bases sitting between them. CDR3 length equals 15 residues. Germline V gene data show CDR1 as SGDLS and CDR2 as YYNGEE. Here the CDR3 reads CASSVEATAGNTIYF. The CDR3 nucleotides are TGTGCCAGCAGCGTAGAAGCGACTGCTGGAAACACCATATATTTT. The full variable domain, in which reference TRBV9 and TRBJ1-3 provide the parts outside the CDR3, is DSGVTQTPKHLITATGQRVTLRCSPRSGDLSVYWYQQSLDQGLQFLIQYYNGEERAKGNILERFSAQQFPDLHSELNLSSLELGDSALYFCASSVEATAGNTIYFGEGSWLTVV.

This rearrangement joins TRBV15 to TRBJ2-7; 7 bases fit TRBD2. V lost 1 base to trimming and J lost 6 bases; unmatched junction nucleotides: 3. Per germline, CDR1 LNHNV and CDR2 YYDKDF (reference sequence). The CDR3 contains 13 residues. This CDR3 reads CATSRVPSGEQYF. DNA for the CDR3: TGTGCCACCAGCAGAGTTCCTAGCGGCGAGCAGTACTTC.

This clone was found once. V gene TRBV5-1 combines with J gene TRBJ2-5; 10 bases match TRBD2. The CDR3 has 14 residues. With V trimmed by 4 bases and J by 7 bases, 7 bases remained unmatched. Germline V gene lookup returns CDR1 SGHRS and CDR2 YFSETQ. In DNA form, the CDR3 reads TGCGCCAGCAGCGCCACTAGCGGGGCGGGGACCCAGTACTTC. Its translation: CASSATSGAGTQYF.

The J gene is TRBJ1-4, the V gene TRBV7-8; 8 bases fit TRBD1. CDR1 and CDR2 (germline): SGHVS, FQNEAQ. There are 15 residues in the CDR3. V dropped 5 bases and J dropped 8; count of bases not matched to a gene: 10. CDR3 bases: TGTGCCAGCAGCCGAGGACAGGGAGGAGGAGAAAAACTGTTTTTT. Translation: CASSRGQGGGEKLFF.

The CDR3, as DNA: TGTGCCAGCAGCCTCGCCCCCCTAGCGGGAGGGCCCTACGAGCAGTACTTC. Protein product: CASSLAPLAGGPYEQYF. V gene TRBV13 combines with J gene TRBJ2-7, with TRBD2 identical over 12 bases. The germline V gene has CDR1 PRHDT and CDR2 FYEKMQ (reference sequence). The V and J ends lost 5 bases and 2 bases, in that order; junction bases with no gene match: 10. The CDR3 extends over 17 amino acids.